This TCR beta chain stems from a study of cytomegalovirus exposure and HLA in healthy donors. Whole-study results and caveats: An analysis was carried out at a later point. It showed that HLA-associated TCR beta chains were more clonally expanded than equally common non-associated chains.

Germline loops: CDR1 MNHNS, CDR2 SASEGT. Deletions cut 2 bases from V and 6 bases from J, with 10 bases between. The CDR3 is 14 amino acids. This clone occurred a few times. The antigen remains unidentified. Vbeta (60) and Jbeta (13) primers were used in the PCR. Clones were sequenced by immunoSEQ multiplex PCR, and TCRdb holds only the in-frame ones, with some missing. The sample shows around 35,000 clones, about 74% of them seen only once. The receptor's source is a man aged 25 to 40 in good health and CMV-seronegative. Material: PBMCs. The chain recombines TRBV6-1 with TRBJ2-2, with a possible D match to TRBD2 (5 bases). The CDR3 nucleotides read TGTGCCAGCAGTGAAACATCCGGGGCCGGGGAGCTGTTTTTT. Amino acid sequence: CASSETSGAGELFF.